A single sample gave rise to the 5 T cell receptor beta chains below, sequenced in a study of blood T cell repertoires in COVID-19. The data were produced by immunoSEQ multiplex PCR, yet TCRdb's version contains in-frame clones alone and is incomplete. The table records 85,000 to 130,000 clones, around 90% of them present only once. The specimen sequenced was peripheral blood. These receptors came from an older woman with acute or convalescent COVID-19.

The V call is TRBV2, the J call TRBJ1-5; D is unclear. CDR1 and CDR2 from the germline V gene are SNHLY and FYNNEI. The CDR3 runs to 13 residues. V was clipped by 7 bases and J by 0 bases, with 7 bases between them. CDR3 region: CASNSYSNQPQHF. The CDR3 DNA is TGTGCCAGCAACTCTTATAGCAATCAGCCCCAGCATTTT.

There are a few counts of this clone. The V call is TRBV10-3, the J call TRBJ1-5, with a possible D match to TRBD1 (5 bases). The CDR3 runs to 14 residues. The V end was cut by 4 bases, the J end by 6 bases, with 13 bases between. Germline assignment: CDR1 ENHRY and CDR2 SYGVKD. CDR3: CAISGGREGQPQHF. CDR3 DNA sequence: TGTGCCATCAGTGGGGGCAGGGAAGGTCAGCCCCAGCATTTT.

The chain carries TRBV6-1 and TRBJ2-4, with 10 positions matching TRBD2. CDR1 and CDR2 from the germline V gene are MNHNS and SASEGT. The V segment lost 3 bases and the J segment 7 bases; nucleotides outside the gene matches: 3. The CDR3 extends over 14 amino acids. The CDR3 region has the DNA TGTGCCAGCAGTGACCTAGCGGGAGTTAACATTCAGTACTTC. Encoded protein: CASSDLAGVNIQYF.

The CDR3 nucleotides are TGTGCCAGAGGAGACAGAGCGAACACTGAAGCTTTCTTT. Residues: CARGDRANTEAFF. The V and J genes are TRBV5-3 and TRBJ1-1; possibly TRBD1 for D (5 bases). TRBV5-3 belongs to the ORF category, with a function that is uncertain. There are 13 residues in the CDR3. The V and J ends lost 7 bases and 1 base respectively, with 11 bases between them.

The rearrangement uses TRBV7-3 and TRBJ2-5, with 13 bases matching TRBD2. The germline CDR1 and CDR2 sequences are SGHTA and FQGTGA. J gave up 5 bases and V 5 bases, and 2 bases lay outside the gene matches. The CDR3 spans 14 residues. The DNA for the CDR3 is TGTGCCAGCAGCCCGGGACTAGCGGGGGAGACCCAGTACTTC. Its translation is CASSPGLAGETQYF.